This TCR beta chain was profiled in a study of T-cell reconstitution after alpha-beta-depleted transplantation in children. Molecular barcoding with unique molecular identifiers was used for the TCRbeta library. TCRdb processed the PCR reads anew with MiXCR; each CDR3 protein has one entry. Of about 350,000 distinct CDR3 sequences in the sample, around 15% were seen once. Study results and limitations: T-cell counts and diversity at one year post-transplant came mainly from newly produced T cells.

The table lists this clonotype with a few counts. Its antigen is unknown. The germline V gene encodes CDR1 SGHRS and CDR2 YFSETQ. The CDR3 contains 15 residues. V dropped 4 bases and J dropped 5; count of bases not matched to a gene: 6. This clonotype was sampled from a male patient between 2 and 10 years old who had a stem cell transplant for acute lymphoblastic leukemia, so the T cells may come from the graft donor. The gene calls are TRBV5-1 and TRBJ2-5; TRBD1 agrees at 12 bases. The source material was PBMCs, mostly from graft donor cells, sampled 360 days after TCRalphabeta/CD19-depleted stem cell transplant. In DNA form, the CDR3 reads TGCGCCAGCAGCCCTCCGGGACAGGGGGCGGAGACCCAGTACTTC. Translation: CASSPPGQGAETQYF.